These T cell receptor beta chains were read from a single sample in a study of T cell repertoires in cytomegalovirus infection. Each CDR3 protein is one row after TCRdb ran MiXCR on the reads. This sample has some 940,000 distinct CDR3 sequences, with around a third found just once. Their antigen targets remain unknown. The starting material was cultured CD8+ T cells from PBMCs, obtained from culture after CMV antigen stimulation. These receptors were collected from a human donor in good health (CMV status not recorded). Some clones in this sample may be carry-over from other donors' samples. Each CDR3 is given with its conserved first and last residue. The D gene is left open where the match is weak. Rows give clone size only sometimes, using once, few, many, or a class for an expanded clone.

TRBJ2-1	TRBD2	TRBV29-1	NA	TGCAGCGTTGCTCTAGCGGGGGGTGGTGAGCAGTTCTTC	CSVALAGGGEQFF
TRBJ2-2	TRBD1	TRBV7-9	NA	TGTGCCAGCAGCTTAGTCGGGACAGGGCGTTCTACCGGGGAGCTGTTTTTT	CASSLVGTGRSTGELFF
TRBJ1-4	NA	TRBV7-2	few	TGTGCCAGCAGCTTAACCGCCTCGCTGGAAAAACTGTTTTTT	CASSLTASLEKLFF
TRBJ2-1	NA	TRBV10-3	NA	TGTGCCATCAATGACGGAAGTGAGCAGTTCTTC	CAINDGSEQFF
TRBJ1-5	NA	TRBV18	NA	TGTGCCAGCTCGCCGGGGGGCAGGGCTACTTTTAATCAGCCCCAGCATTTT	CASSPGGRATFNQPQHF
TRBJ1-5	NA	TRBV28	NA	TGTGCCAGCAGTTTAATTCCCGTCGGCAATCAGCCCCAGCATTTT	CASSLIPVGNQPQHF
TRBJ1-5	NA	TRBV5-6	few	TGTGCCAGCAGCTTGCAAGGTGCGCCCCAGCATTTT	CASSLQGAPQHF
TRBJ2-1	TRBD2	TRBV7-9	many	TGTGCCAGCAGCGGTAGCGGGGCGTACAATGAGCAGTTCTTC	CASSGSGAYNEQFF
TRBJ2-3	TRBD2	TRBV11-1	NA	TGTGCCAGCAGCTCCCCGGGACACAGCAAGACTAGCGGGGCCCCCTGGGATACGCAGTATTTT	CASSSPGHSKTSGAPWDTQYF
TRBJ1-4	NA	TRBV7-2	many	TGTGCCAGCAGCTCCCCTAGTGGGCCGAATGAAAAACTGTTTTTT	CASSSPSGPNEKLFF
TRBJ1-5	TRBD1	TRBV12-3/TRBV12-4	NA	TGTGCCAACAGTGACCGGGACAGGACCTTTTTT	CANSDRDRTFF
TRBJ2-7	TRBD1	TRBV20-1	few	TGCAGTGCTAATAGCCGGGACAGTTACGAGCAGTACTTC	CSANSRDSYEQYF
TRBJ2-7	NA	TRBV12-5	NA	TGTGCTAGTGGTTTGGTACAAGAGGGCCCCTTGGACTACGAGCAGTACTTC	CASGLVQEGPLDYEQYF
TRBJ2-5	NA	TRBV6-2/TRBV6-3	few	TGTGCCATCTCTAGGACCGCCTTGGGGACCCAGTACTTC	CAISRTALGTQYF
TRBJ1-2	NA	TRBV4-1	many	TGCGCCAGCAGCCAAGACGGGTGGGTCCCTAACTATGGCTACACCTTC	CASSQDGWVPNYGYTF
TRBJ1-1	NA	TRBV27	few	TGTGCCAGCAGTTTAGGGACACTCCACACTGAAGCTTTCTTT	CASSLGTLHTEAFF
TRBJ2-7	NA	TRBV10-3	few	TGTGCCATCAGGATCGACAGGACCCTTCCCTACGAGCAGTACTTC	CAIRIDRTLPYEQYF
TRBJ2-5	TRBD1	TRBV5-1	many	TGTGCCAGCAGCCCTGGACAGGGTCAAGAGACCCAGTACTTC	CASSPGQGQETQYF
TRBJ2-5	NA	TRBV12-3/TRBV12-4	few	TGTGCCAGCAGTCCCGGGTGGGGGACAGGGGTTTTAGCGGGGGGCAACCAAGAGACCCAGTACTTC	CASSPGWGTGVLAGGNQETQYF
TRBJ2-7	TRBD2	TRBV6-5	NA	TGTGCCAGCAGTCTGCAAAGGGAGGGTCTATGGCATGAGCAGTACTTC	CASSLQREGLWHEQYF
TRBJ2-3	NA	TRBV18	NA	TGTGCCAGCTCACCTGACAGGGATACGCAGTATTTT	CASSPDRDTQYF
TRBJ2-5	TRBD1	TRBV15	few	TGTGCCACCAGCTCAGGGGGCGGGCAAGAGACCCAGTACTTC	CATSSGGGQETQYF
TRBJ2-3	TRBD2	TRBV4-2	NA	TGTGCCAGCAGCCCCCGGACTAGCGGGGGGCTCACAAGCACAGATACGCAGTATTTT	CASSPRTSGGLTSTDTQYF
TRBJ2-1	NA	TRBV7-8	few	TGTGCCAGCAGCTTAAACACTCTAGCCCATTTATCCTACAATGAGCAGTTCTTC	CASSLNTLAHLSYNEQFF
TRBJ2-2	TRBD2	TRBV20-1	NA	TGCAGTGCTTGGACTAGCGGGGGCCCTAACACCGGGGAGCTGTTTTTT	CSAWTSGGPNTGELFF
TRBJ1-1	NA	TRBV20-1	once	TGCAGTGCTAGAGATCTGAGTGGGAGGGGCTTGAACACTGAAGCTTTCTTT	CSARDLSGRGLNTEAFF
TRBJ1-5	TRBD1	TRBV7-9	few	TGTGCCAGCAGCTTAGCTTGGCAGGGACAGGCCAATCAGCCCCAGCATTTT	CASSLAWQGQANQPQHF
TRBJ1-2	TRBD1	TRBV27	few	TGTGCCAGCAGTTTATCCCGGACAGGGAATGGTGGCTACACCTTC	CASSLSRTGNGGYTF
TRBJ2-5	NA	TRBV28	NA	TGTGCCAGCAGTCCCCATCACGGGGCCCAAGAGACCCAGTACTTC	CASSPHHGAQETQYF
TRBJ1-3	TRBD1	TRBV28	NA	TGTGCCAGCAGTTGGACAGGGCCCCCTCGAAACACCATATATTTT	CASSWTGPPRNTIYF
TRBJ2-7	NA	TRBV11-3	many	TGTGCCAGCAGCGCGGATCCCACGGGGTACGAGCAGTACTTC	CASSADPTGYEQYF
TRBJ2-1	NA	TRBV7-9	many	TGTGCCAGCAGCTCCGCCCCCCCTTTTTACAATGAGCAGTTCTTC	CASSSAPPFYNEQFF
TRBJ1-5	NA	TRBV7-6	many	TGTGCCAGCAGCTTAGCAGAGGGAGGCCAGCCCCAGCATTTT	CASSLAEGGQPQHF
TRBJ1-6	TRBD1	TRBV28	NA	TGTGCCAGCAGTTTCCCCAGCATGACAGGGGTAGATTCACCCCTCCACTTT	CASSFPSMTGVDSPLHF
TRBJ2-3	TRBD1	TRBV6-6	NA	TGTGCCAGCAGTCCCCCGGGGACAGCCGATCGGGGAGATACGCAGTATTTT	CASSPPGTADRGDTQYF
TRBJ1-1	TRBD1	TRBV7-9	NA	TGTGCCAGCAGACTAACAGGGGGCCAGGCTGAAGCTTTCTTT	CASRLTGGQAEAFF
TRBJ2-6	NA	TRBV5-8	NA	TGTGCCAGCAGCTTGGTCTGGACGCTAAGCTCTGGGGCCAACGTCCTGACTTTC	CASSLVWTLSSGANVLTF
TRBJ2-7	TRBD2	TRBV7-9	NA	TGTGCCAGCAGCGGGACTAGCGGGGGGGCCAAGAAGGGCGAGCAGTACTTC	CASSGTSGGAKKGEQYF
TRBJ2-2	NA	TRBV28	NA	TGTGCCAGCAGTTCGTTGTACAGAAACAGCAAGGACACCGGGGAGCTGTTTTTT	CASSSLYRNSKDTGELFF
TRBJ1-3	NA	TRBV6-8	NA	TGTGCCAGCAGTTACGGGGGGTACTCTGGAAACACCATATATTTT	CASSYGGYSGNTIYF
TRBJ1-5	NA	TRBV7-9	many	TGTGCCAGCAGCTCCCGTGAGGGACCACAGCCCCAGCATTTT	CASSSREGPQPQHF
TRBJ1-5	NA	TRBV12-3/TRBV12-4	NA	TGTGCCAGCAAAGGAGGAGAGGAAGGGGGTATCTTTCTTAGCAATCAGCCCCAGCATTTT	CASKGGEEGGIFLSNQPQHF
TRBJ2-2	TRBD2	TRBV11-3	NA	TGTGCCAGCAGCTCGTTTAGCGGGGCCAACACCGGGGAGCTGTTTTTT	CASSSFSGANTGELFF
TRBJ2-5	NA	TRBV19	NA	TGTGCCAGTAGTACATCGCTCGGACCATGGGGGGAGACCCAGTACTTC	CASSTSLGPWGETQYF
TRBJ1-6	NA	TRBV7-9	few	TGTGCCAGCAGCGTACTAATCTCACCCCTCCACTTT	CASSVLISPLHF
TRBJ1-6	NA	TRBV7-2	many	TGTGCCAGCAGCCCTTATGCCACTAATTCACCCCTCCACTTT	CASSPYATNSPLHF
TRBJ2-1	NA	TRBV25-1	many	TGTGCCAGCAGCGCTTTTCTAGGGAATGAGCAGTTCTTC	CASSAFLGNEQFF
TRBJ1-5	TRBD1	TRBV7-9	few	TGTGCCAGCAGCTGGGACAGGGGGGATCAGCCCCAGCATTTT	CASSWDRGDQPQHF
TRBJ1-4	NA	TRBV7-2	NA	TGTGCCAGCAGATTAATAGCAACTAATGAAAAACTGTTTTTT	CASRLIATNEKLFF
TRBJ2-1	NA	TRBV19	NA	TGTGCCAGTAACGGGGGTGGCTACAATGAGCAGTTCTTC	CASNGGGYNEQFF